This T cell receptor beta chain was captured in a study of T cells in Graves' hyperthyroidism and ophthalmopathy. Whole-study context: Peripheral blood samples were taken at initial diagnosis, prior to any treatment.

Germline-derived CDR1 and CDR2 are DFQATT and SNEGSKA (reference sequence). This CDR3 has 13 residues. V was shortened by 4 bases and J by 4 bases, with 13 bases between the two germline ends. Amplified TCR beta CDR3 regions derived from RNA transcripts. In the first-round RT-PCR of the TCR CDR3, the HTBI primer set was used. TCRdb recomputed calls from the multiplex PCR reads with MiXCR, one row per CDR3 protein. The data show about 560,000 distinct CDR3 sequences, with 16% seen just once and 15% to 20% held by the top ten. Note on this clonotype: Its antigen is not known.

Study-level points and caveats: In blood, most of the thyroid clonotypes expanded above 0.001 were also present.

A patient was excluded if there was uncontrolled infection, other autoimmune disease, pregnancy or lactation. Thyroid ultrasound and orbital computed tomography, with clinical symptoms and serum thyroxine and TRAb, informed diagnoses. The clonotype was recovered from a woman aged 18-30 years with Graves' hyperthyroidism. The chain is built from TRBV20-1 and TRBJ2-5; possible D gene TRBD2, 6 bases. Material: blood. CDR3 bases: TGCAGTGCTACAACCGGGGGTACAGAGACCCAGTACTTC. The encoded protein is CSATTGGTETQYF.